Listed below are T cell receptor beta chains from one sample, sequenced in a study of beta chain features in type 1 diabetes. Data came from immunoSEQ multiplex PCR; TCRdb stores just in-frame clones and leaves some out. Counted here are fewer than 250,000 clones, 13% to 15% occurring once; the ten biggest clones make up roughly 0.028%. Sequenced input: naive CD4+ T cells from blood. These receptor sequences come from a woman between 35 and 50 years old in good health. Each CDR3 is given with its conserved first and last residue. The D gene is left open where the match is weak. The size field is filled for only some rows; it gives once, few, many or a size class.

cdr3_aa: CASSQLRDRSIREQFF; cdr3_nt: TGTGCCAGCAGCCAACTCCGGGACAGGAGTATCCGTGAGCAGTTCTTC; clone_size: few; v_call: TRBV11-2; j_call: TRBJ2-1; d_call: TRBD1
cdr3_aa: CASSQGDRVGYGYTF; cdr3_nt: TGCGCCAGCAGCCAAGGTGACAGGGTTGGCTATGGCTACACCTTC; clone_size: -; v_call: TRBV4-3; j_call: TRBJ1-2; d_call: TRBD1
cdr3_aa: CASSSTGESYEQYF; cdr3_nt: TGTGCCAGCAGCTCGACAGGGGAGTCCTACGAGCAGTACTTC; clone_size: -; v_call: TRBV6-5; j_call: TRBJ2-7; d_call: TRBD1
cdr3_aa: CASSPKGSGGRTDTQYF; cdr3_nt: TGTGCCAGCTCACCTAAGGGTAGCGGGGGGCGCACAGATACGCAGTATTTT; clone_size: once; v_call: TRBV18; j_call: TRBJ2-3; d_call: TRBD2
cdr3_aa: CASSYSRGGGRETQYF; cdr3_nt: TGTGCCAGCAGTTACTCTCGGGGGGGAGGGCGGGAGACCCAGTACTTC; clone_size: -; v_call: TRBV6-5; j_call: TRBJ2-5; d_call: TRBD2
cdr3_aa: CASSLRSPYVEQYF; cdr3_nt: TGTGCCAGCTCACTACGGTCCCCCTACGTTGAGCAGTACTTC; clone_size: -; v_call: TRBV18; j_call: TRBJ2-5; d_call: -
cdr3_aa: CASSLDRTAIYEQYF; cdr3_nt: TGTGCCAGCAGCTTAGATCGGACAGCCATCTACGAGCAGTACTTC; clone_size: few; v_call: TRBV7-2; j_call: TRBJ2-7; d_call: -
cdr3_aa: CASSLTGGDTEAFF; cdr3_nt: TGCGCCAGCAGCTTGACAGGGGGCGACACTGAAGCTTTCTTT; clone_size: few; v_call: TRBV5-1; j_call: TRBJ1-1; d_call: TRBD1
cdr3_aa: CASSPTRVSGQPQHF; cdr3_nt: TGTGCCAGCAGCCCTACCCGGGTCTCCGGGCAGCCCCAGCATTTT; clone_size: -; v_call: TRBV2; j_call: TRBJ1-5; d_call: -
cdr3_aa: CASSPRRGQPQHF; cdr3_nt: TGTGCCAGCAGTCCCCGAAGGGGACAGCCCCAGCATTTT; clone_size: -; v_call: TRBV27; j_call: TRBJ1-5; d_call: -
cdr3_aa: CASSFTWRAEGDTQYF; cdr3_nt: TGCGCCAGCAGCTTCACGTGGCGGGCCGAGGGAGATACGCAGTATTTT; clone_size: few; v_call: TRBV5-1; j_call: TRBJ2-3; d_call: -
cdr3_aa: CASETGTGDSPLHF; cdr3_nt: TGTGCTTCCGAAACCGGGACAGGGGATTCACCCCTCCACTTT; clone_size: many; v_call: TRBV7-9; j_call: TRBJ1-6; d_call: TRBD1
cdr3_aa: CASGRATHTQYF; cdr3_nt: TGTGCTAGTGGACGCGCCACGCATACGCAGTATTTT; clone_size: few; v_call: TRBV12-5; j_call: TRBJ2-3; d_call: -
cdr3_aa: CASSLDVAGRTDTQYF; cdr3_nt: TGCGCCAGCAGCTTGGATGTAGCCGGCCGCACAGATACGCAGTATTTT; clone_size: few; v_call: TRBV5-1; j_call: TRBJ2-3; d_call: -
cdr3_aa: CASSFAGPNQPQHF; cdr3_nt: TGTGCCAGCAGCTTTGCAGGGCCCAATCAGCCCCAGCATTTT; clone_size: -; v_call: TRBV5-6; j_call: TRBJ1-5; d_call: -
cdr3_aa: CASSFRGVGNQPQHF; cdr3_nt: TGTGCCAGCAGCTTCAGGGGGGTTGGCAATCAGCCCCAGCATTTT; clone_size: few; v_call: TRBV5-6; j_call: TRBJ1-5; d_call: TRBD1
cdr3_aa: CASSEPPAGGGELFF; cdr3_nt: TGTGCCAGCAGTGAACCTCCAGCGGGGGGCGGGGAGCTGTTTTTT; clone_size: few; v_call: TRBV28; j_call: TRBJ2-2; d_call: TRBD2
cdr3_aa: CASSGMTGSEAFF; cdr3_nt: TGTGCCAGCAGTGGAATGACAGGGTCTGAAGCTTTCTTT; clone_size: few; v_call: TRBV6-1; j_call: TRBJ1-1; d_call: TRBD1
cdr3_aa: CATVASGGLYEQYF; cdr3_nt: TGTGCCACCGTTGCTAGCGGGGGCCTCTACGAGCAGTACTTC; clone_size: -; v_call: TRBV7-6; j_call: TRBJ2-7; d_call: TRBD2
cdr3_aa: CASSRGGIDTGELFF; cdr3_nt: TGTGCCAGCAGCAGGGGGGGCATTGACACCGGGGAGCTGTTTTTT; clone_size: once; v_call: TRBV9; j_call: TRBJ2-2; d_call: -
cdr3_aa: CASRIQGADSPLHF; cdr3_nt: TGTGCCAGTAGGATACAGGGGGCAGATTCACCCCTCCACTTT; clone_size: few; v_call: TRBV19; j_call: TRBJ1-6; d_call: TRBD1
cdr3_aa: CASSQVQGPLGEQFF; cdr3_nt: TGTGCCAGCAGCCAAGTTCAGGGGCCTTTGGGGGAGCAGTTCTTC; clone_size: few; v_call: TRBV14; j_call: TRBJ2-1; d_call: -
cdr3_aa: CASSLAPAGELFF; cdr3_nt: TGTGCCAGCAGCTTAGCGCCGGCCGGGGAGCTGTTTTTT; clone_size: few; v_call: TRBV7-9; j_call: TRBJ2-2; d_call: -
cdr3_aa: CASRPGPPHLAGGGNEQFF; cdr3_nt: TGTGCCAGCCGGCCGGGCCCCCCCCACCTCGCGGGGGGAGGCAATGAGCAGTTCTTC; clone_size: -; v_call: TRBV2; j_call: TRBJ2-1; d_call: TRBD2
cdr3_aa: CASSYRGGNYGYTF; cdr3_nt: TGTGCCAGCAGTTACCGAGGGGGCAACTATGGCTACACCTTC; clone_size: -; v_call: TRBV6-5; j_call: TRBJ1-2; d_call: TRBD1
cdr3_aa: CASREDRTGIQQYF; cdr3_nt: TGTGCCAGCAGGGAGGACAGGACTGGAATACAGCAGTACTTC; clone_size: few; v_call: TRBV2; j_call: TRBJ2-7; d_call: TRBD1
cdr3_aa: CASSYSTGDQETQYF; cdr3_nt: TGTGCCAGCAGTTACTCGACGGGGGATCAAGAGACCCAGTACTTC; clone_size: few; v_call: TRBV6-5; j_call: TRBJ2-5; d_call: -
cdr3_aa: CASSVGTGGNYGYTF; cdr3_nt: TGTGCCAGCAGCGTAGGAACAGGGGGCAACTATGGCTACACCTTC; clone_size: -; v_call: TRBV9; j_call: TRBJ1-2; d_call: TRBD1
cdr3_aa: CASSQEWALAGGTGELFF; cdr3_nt: TGCGCCAGCAGCCAAGAATGGGCCCTAGCGGGGGGCACCGGGGAGCTGTTTTTT; clone_size: few; v_call: TRBV4-3; j_call: TRBJ2-2; d_call: TRBD2
cdr3_aa: CASSLGTRGANEQFF; cdr3_nt: TGTGCCAGCAGCTTAGGGACCCGCGGGGCCAATGAGCAGTTCTTC; clone_size: -; v_call: TRBV11-2; j_call: TRBJ2-1; d_call: -
cdr3_aa: CSVDRGRSYNEQFF; cdr3_nt: TGCAGCGTTGATAGGGGCCGCTCCTACAATGAGCAGTTCTTC; clone_size: few; v_call: TRBV29-1; j_call: TRBJ2-1; d_call: -
cdr3_aa: CASITGGSTDTQYF; cdr3_nt: TGTGCCAGCATTACCGGGGGGTCCACAGATACGCAGTATTTT; clone_size: -; v_call: TRBV28; j_call: TRBJ2-3; d_call: TRBD2
cdr3_aa: CASRTGLGNEQFF; cdr3_nt: TGCGCCAGCAGGACAGGGTTGGGCAATGAGCAGTTCTTC; clone_size: many; v_call: TRBV5-1; j_call: TRBJ2-1; d_call: TRBD1
cdr3_aa: CASSLGWAGVPFF; cdr3_nt: TGTGCCAGCAGCTTAGGTTGGGCAGGGGTTCCTTTCTTT; clone_size: -; v_call: TRBV7-2; j_call: TRBJ1-1; d_call: -
cdr3_aa: CASRSRDRVTDTQYF; cdr3_nt: TGCGCCAGCAGGAGCCGGGACAGGGTGACAGATACGCAGTATTTT; clone_size: -; v_call: TRBV5-1; j_call: TRBJ2-3; d_call: TRBD1
cdr3_aa: CASSPALGGRYTF; cdr3_nt: TGTGCCAGCAGTCCCGCACTGGGGGGACGCTACACCTTC; clone_size: few; v_call: TRBV6-5; j_call: TRBJ1-2; d_call: -
cdr3_aa: CASSPRDRAAEAFF; cdr3_nt: TGTGCCAGCTCACCTAGGGACAGGGCGGCTGAAGCTTTCTTT; clone_size: few; v_call: TRBV18; j_call: TRBJ1-1; d_call: TRBD1
cdr3_aa: CASRIPGGTGELFF; cdr3_nt: TGTGCCAGCAGAATCCCAGGGGGCACCGGGGAGCTGTTTTTT; clone_size: -; v_call: TRBV6-5; j_call: TRBJ2-2; d_call: TRBD1
cdr3_aa: CASLVQTGTDTQYF; cdr3_nt: TGTGCCAGCCTCGTCCAGACGGGGACAGATACGCAGTATTTT; clone_size: -; v_call: TRBV2; j_call: TRBJ2-3; d_call: -
cdr3_aa: CASSHAQGEPSSYNEQFF; cdr3_nt: TGCGCCAGCAGCCACGCTCAGGGGGAACCTAGCTCCTACAATGAGCAGTTCTTC; clone_size: few; v_call: TRBV4-1; j_call: TRBJ2-1; d_call: TRBD1
cdr3_aa: CASSLLAATQYF; cdr3_nt: TGTGCCAGCAGTTTACTAGCGGCTACGCAGTATTTT; clone_size: few; v_call: TRBV28; j_call: TRBJ2-3; d_call: TRBD2
cdr3_aa: CAGASSGANVLTF; cdr3_nt: TGTGCCGGGGCTAGCTCTGGGGCCAACGTCCTGACTTTC; clone_size: few; v_call: TRBV18; j_call: TRBJ2-6; d_call: -
cdr3_aa: CASLLGRSYEQYF; cdr3_nt: TGTGCCAGCCTACTGGGCAGATCCTACGAGCAGTACTTC; clone_size: few; v_call: TRBV6-5; j_call: TRBJ2-7; d_call: -
cdr3_aa: CASSPGDRVNEQYF; cdr3_nt: TGTGCCAGCAGCCCCGGGGACAGGGTAAACGAGCAGTACTTC; clone_size: -; v_call: TRBV7-9; j_call: TRBJ2-7; d_call: TRBD1
cdr3_aa: CASRASGNSGNTIYF; cdr3_nt: TGTGCCAGCCGCGCCTCAGGGAACTCTGGAAACACCATATATTTT; clone_size: -; v_call: TRBV18; j_call: TRBJ1-3; d_call: -
cdr3_aa: CASSSGQLNTEAFF; cdr3_nt: TGTGCCAGCAGCTCCGGACAGTTGAACACTGAAGCTTTCTTT; clone_size: -; v_call: TRBV7-2; j_call: TRBJ1-1; d_call: -
cdr3_aa: CASSPDIGELFF; cdr3_nt: TGCGCCAGCAGCCCCGACATCGGGGAGCTGTTTTTT; clone_size: -; v_call: TRBV5-1; j_call: TRBJ2-2; d_call: -